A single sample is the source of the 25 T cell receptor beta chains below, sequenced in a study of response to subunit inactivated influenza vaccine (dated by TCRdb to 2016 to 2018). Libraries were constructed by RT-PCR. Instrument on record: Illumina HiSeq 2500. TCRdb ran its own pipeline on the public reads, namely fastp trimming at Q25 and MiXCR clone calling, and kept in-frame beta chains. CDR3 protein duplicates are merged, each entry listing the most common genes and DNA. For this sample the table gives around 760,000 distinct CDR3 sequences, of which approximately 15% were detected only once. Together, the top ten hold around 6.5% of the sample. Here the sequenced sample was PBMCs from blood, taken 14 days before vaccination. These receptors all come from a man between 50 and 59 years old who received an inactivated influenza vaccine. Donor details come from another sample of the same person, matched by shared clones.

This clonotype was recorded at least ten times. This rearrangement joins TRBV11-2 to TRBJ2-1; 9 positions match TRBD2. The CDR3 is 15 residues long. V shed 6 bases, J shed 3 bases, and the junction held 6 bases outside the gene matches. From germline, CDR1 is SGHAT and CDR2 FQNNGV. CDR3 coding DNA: TGTGCCAGCAGGGGTGGACTAGCGAACTACAATGAGCAGTTCTTC. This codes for CASRGGLANYNEQFF.

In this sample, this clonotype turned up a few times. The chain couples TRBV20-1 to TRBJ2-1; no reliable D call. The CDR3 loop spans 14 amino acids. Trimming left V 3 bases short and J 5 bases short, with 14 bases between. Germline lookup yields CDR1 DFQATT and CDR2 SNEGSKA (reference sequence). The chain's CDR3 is CSARPTVLDNEQFF. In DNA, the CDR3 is TGCAGTGCTAGGCCGACCGTCCTCGACAATGAGCAGTTCTTC.

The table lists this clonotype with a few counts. The CDR3 nucleotides are TGTGCCAGCAGTTCCCCTCATCTGACAGGGGGTCCTGGCTCCTACAATGAGCAGTTCTTC. Protein: CASSSPHLTGGPGSYNEQFF. The chain links TRBV28 to TRBJ2-1; 9 bases align to TRBD1. The V segment lost 4 bases and the J segment 0 bases; nucleotides outside the gene matches: 16. The CDR3 loop spans 20 amino acids. Germline values: CDR1 MDHEN, CDR2 SYDVKM.

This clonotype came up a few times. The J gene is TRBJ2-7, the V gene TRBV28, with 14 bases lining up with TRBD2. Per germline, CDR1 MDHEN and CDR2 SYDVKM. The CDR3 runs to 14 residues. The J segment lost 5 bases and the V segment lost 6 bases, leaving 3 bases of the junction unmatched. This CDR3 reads CASRPGLAGDEQYF. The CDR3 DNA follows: TGTGCCAGCAGACCGGGACTAGCGGGAGACGAGCAGTACTTC.

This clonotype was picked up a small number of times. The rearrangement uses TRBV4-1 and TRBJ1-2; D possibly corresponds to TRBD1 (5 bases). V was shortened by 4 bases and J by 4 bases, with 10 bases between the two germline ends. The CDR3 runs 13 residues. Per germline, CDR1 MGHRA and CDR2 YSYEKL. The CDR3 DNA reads TGCGCCAGCAGCCCCCAGGGTACCTATGGCTACACCTTC. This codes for CASSPQGTYGYTF.

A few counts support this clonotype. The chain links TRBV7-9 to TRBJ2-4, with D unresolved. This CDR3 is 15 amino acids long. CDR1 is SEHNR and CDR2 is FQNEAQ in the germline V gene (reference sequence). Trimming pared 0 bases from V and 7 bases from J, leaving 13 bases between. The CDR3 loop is CASSLARGTWNIQYF. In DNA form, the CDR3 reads TGTGCCAGCAGCTTAGCGCGCGGCACCTGGAACATTCAGTACTTC.

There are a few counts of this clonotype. The CDR3 DNA reads TGTGCCAGCAGAGAATCCGGGACTGAGGACTACGAGCAGTACTTC. Its protein is CASRESGTEDYEQYF. The chain recombines TRBV12-3 or TRBV12-4 with TRBJ2-7; TRBD2 might be the D (6 bases). V lost 6 bases and J 3 bases, leaving 18 bases between the germline ends. The CDR3 length is 15 residues.

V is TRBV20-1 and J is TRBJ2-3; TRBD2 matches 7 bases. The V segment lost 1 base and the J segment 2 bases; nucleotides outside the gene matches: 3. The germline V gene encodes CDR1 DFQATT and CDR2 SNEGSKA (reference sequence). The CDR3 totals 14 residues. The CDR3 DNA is TGCAGTGCTAGAGCTAGCGGCTACACAGATACGCAGTATTTT. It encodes CSARASGYTDTQYF.

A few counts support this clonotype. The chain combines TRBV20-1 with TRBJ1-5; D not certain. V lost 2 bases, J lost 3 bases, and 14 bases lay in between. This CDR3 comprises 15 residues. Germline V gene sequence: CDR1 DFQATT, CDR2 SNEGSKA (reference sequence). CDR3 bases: TGCAGTGCTAGATTCAGAGCGGCCTTCAATCAGCCCCAGCATTTT. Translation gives CSARFRAAFNQPQHF.

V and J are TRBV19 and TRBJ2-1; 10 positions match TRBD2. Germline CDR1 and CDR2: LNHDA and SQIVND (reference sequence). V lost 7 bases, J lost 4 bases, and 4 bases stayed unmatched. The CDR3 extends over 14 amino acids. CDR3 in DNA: TGTGCCAGTACCTGGACTAGCGGATACAATGAGCAGTTCTTC. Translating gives CASTWTSGYNEQFF.

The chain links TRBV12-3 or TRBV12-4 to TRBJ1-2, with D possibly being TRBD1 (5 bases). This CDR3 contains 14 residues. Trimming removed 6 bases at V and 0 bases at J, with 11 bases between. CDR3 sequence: CASSAGWANYGYTF. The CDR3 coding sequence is TGTGCCAGCAGCGCAGGGTGGGCTAACTATGGCTACACCTTC.

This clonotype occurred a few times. The CDR3 region is CSASLAGFVPEKLFF. In nucleotides, the CDR3 is TGCAGTGCTAGTCTGGCAGGGTTCGTTCCCGAAAAACTGTTTTTT. V usage is TRBV20-1 and J usage is TRBJ1-4; tentative D call: TRBD1 (5 bases). Germline CDR1 reads DFQATT; CDR2 reads SNEGSKA (reference sequence). Deletions cut 3 bases from V and 8 bases from J, with 19 bases between. CDR3 length: 15 residues.

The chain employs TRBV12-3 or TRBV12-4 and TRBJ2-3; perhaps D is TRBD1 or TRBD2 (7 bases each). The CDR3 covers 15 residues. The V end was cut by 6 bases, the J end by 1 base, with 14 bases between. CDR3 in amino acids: CASSWDSGGTDTQYF. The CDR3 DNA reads TGTGCCAGCAGCTGGGACAGCGGGGGCACAGATACGCAGTATTTT.

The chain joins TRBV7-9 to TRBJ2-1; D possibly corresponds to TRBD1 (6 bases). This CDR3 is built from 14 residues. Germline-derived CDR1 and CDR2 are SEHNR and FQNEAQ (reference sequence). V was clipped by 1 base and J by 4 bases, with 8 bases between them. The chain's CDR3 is CASSLVGQYNEQFF. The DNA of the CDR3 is TGTGCCAGCAGCTTAGTCGGACAGTACAATGAGCAGTTCTTC.

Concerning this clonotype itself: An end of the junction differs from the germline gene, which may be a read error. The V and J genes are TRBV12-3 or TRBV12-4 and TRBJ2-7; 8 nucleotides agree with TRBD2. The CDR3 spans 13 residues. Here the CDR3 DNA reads TGTGCCTGCAGGGCAAGCGGGAGCTACGAGCAGTACTTC. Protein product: CACRASGSYEQYF.

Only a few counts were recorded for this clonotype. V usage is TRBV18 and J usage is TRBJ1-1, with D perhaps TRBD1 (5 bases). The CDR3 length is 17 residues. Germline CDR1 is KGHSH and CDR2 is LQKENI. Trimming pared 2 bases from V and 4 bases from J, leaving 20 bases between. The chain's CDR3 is CASSPEKLSTGGTEAFF. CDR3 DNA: TGTGCCAGCTCACCAGAGAAACTGAGTACAGGTGGCACTGAAGCTTTCTTT.

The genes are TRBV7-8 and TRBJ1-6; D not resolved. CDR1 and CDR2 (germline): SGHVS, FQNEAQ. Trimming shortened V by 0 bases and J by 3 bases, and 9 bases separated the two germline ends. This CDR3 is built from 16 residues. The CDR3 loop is CASSLAPSYYNSPLHF. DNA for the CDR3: TGTGCCAGCAGCTTAGCCCCGTCTTACTATAATTCACCCCTCCACTTT.

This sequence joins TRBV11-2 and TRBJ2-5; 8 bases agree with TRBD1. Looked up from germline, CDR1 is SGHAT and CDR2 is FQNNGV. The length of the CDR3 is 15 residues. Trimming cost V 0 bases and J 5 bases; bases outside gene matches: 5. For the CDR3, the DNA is TGTGCCAGCAGCTTAGAAACAGGGGGTTTGGAGACCCAGTACTTC. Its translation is CASSLETGGLETQYF.

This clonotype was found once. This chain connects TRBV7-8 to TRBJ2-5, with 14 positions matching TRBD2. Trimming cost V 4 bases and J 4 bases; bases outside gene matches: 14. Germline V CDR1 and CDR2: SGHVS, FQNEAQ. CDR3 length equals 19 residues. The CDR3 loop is CASSSTGLAGGRVGETQYF. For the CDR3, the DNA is TGTGCCAGCAGCTCGACTGGACTAGCGGGAGGTCGGGTGGGAGAGACCCAGTACTTC.

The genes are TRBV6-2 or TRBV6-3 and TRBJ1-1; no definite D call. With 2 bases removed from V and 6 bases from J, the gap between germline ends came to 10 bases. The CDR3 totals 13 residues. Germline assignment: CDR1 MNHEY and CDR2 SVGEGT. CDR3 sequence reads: CASSYTASAEAFF. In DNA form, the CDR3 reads TGTGCCAGCAGTTACACGGCGAGCGCTGAAGCTTTCTTT.

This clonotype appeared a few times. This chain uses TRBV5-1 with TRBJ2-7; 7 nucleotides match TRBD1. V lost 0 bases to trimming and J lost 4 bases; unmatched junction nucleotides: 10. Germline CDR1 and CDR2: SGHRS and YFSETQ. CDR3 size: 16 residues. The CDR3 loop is CASSLVSGTATYEQYF. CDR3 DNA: TGCGCCAGCAGCTTGGTATCCGGGACAGCCACTTACGAGCAGTACTTC.

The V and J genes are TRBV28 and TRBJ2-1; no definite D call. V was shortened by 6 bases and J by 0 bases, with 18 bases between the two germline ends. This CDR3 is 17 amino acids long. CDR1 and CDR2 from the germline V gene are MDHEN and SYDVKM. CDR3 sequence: CASSRRVYVSSYNEQFF. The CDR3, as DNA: TGTGCCAGCAGCCGCCGGGTCTACGTAAGCTCCTACAATGAGCAGTTCTTC.

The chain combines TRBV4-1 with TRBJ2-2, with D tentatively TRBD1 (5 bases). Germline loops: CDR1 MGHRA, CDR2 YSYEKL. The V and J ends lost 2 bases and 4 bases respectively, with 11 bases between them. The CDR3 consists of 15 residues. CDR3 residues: CASSQTNQGTGELFF. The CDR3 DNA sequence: TGCGCCAGCAGCCAAACGAACCAGGGCACCGGGGAGCTGTTTTTT.

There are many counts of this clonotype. The CDR3 reads CASSQDLRNSPLHF. CDR3 DNA sequence: TGTGCCAGCAGCCAAGACTTAAGGAATTCACCCCTCCACTTT. V usage is TRBV3-1 and J usage is TRBJ1-6; D call uncertain. This CDR3 region has 14 residues. V was shortened by 0 bases and J by 7 bases, with 7 bases between the two germline ends. CDR1 is LGHDT, CDR2 YNNKEL, per germline (reference sequence).

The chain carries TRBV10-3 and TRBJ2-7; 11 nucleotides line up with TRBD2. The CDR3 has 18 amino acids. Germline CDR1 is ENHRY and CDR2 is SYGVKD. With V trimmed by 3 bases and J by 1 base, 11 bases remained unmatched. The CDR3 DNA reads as TGTGCCATCAGTGAAGTCCCTACCCTAGCGGGGGGTTCCTACGAGCAGTACTTC. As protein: CAISEVPTLAGGSYEQYF.